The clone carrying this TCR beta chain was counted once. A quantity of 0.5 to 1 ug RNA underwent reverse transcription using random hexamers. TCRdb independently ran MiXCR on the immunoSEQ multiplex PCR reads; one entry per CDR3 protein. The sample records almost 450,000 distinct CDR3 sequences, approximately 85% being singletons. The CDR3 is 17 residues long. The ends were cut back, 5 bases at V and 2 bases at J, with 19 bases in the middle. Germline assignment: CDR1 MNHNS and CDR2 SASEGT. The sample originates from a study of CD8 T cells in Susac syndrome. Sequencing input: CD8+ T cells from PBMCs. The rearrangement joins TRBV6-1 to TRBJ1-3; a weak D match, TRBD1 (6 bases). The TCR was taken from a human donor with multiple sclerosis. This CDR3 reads CASSPYSYNRAGNTIYF. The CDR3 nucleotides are TGTGCCAGCAGTCCTTACTCCTATAACAGGGCTGGAAACACCATATATTTT.